This T cell receptor beta chain was sequenced during a study of T cell responses to AZD1222 COVID-19 vaccine. Study overall: Second doses were pooled across both intervals (about 4 or about 12 weeks). Study-wide results and caveats: Elevations in Spike-specific TCR breadth and depth followed administration of two AZD1222 doses. Sampled repertoires all dated from after the peak T cell response. At baseline, just six AZD1222 recipients tested seropositive.

This clone has just a few counts. The antigen is unknown. Only in-frame clones appear in the TCRdb table, and some are missing; sequencing was by immunoSEQ multiplex PCR. Of 99,000 or so clones in the sample, 70% to 90% were seen once. This CDR3 spans 11 amino acids. CDR1 is LNHDA, CDR2 SQIVND, per germline (reference sequence). V dropped 7 bases and J dropped 7 bases, with 8 bases sitting between them. The rearrangement links TRBV19 to TRBJ2-1; TRBD2 is a possible D gene (5 bases). The source material was peripheral blood, sampled on day 0 of AZD1222 vaccination. The receptor comes from an adult in good health. CDR3 coding DNA: TGTGCCAGTATGACGGGGAATGAGCAGTTCTTC. Translated, it gives CASMTGNEQFF. The variable domain in full, completed from reference TRBV19 and TRBJ2-1, reads DGGITQSPKYLFRKEGQNVTLSCEQNLNHDAMYWYRQDPGQGLRLIYYSQIVNDFQKGDIAEGYSVSREKKESFPLTVTSAQKNPTAFYLCASMTGNEQFFGPGTRLTVL.